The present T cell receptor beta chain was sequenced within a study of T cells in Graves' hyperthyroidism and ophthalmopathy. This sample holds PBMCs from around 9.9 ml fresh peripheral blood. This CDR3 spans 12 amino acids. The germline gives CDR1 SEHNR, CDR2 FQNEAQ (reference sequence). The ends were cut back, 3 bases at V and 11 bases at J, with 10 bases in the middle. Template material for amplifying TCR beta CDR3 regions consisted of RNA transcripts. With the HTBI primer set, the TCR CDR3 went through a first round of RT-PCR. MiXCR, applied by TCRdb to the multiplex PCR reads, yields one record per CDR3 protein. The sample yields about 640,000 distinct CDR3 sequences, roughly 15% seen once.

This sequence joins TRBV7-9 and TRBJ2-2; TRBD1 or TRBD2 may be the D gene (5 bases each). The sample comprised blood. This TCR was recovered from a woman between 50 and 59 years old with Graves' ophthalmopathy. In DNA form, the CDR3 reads TGTGCCAGCAGCTTCGGGACCGCCGAGCTGTTTTTT. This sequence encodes CASSFGTAELFF.